This T cell receptor (beta chain) was recovered during a study of cytomegalovirus exposure and HLA in healthy donors. V was trimmed by 5 bases and J by 3 bases, leaving 19 bases between them. Germline values: CDR1 SGHTA, CDR2 FQGTGA. The CDR3 has 17 amino acids. General study results and limits: CMV antigen specificity was confirmed in vitro for three CMV-associated chains. Altogether, some 170 TCR beta chains were recorded as cytomegalovirus-associated.

The repertoire was sequenced with immunoSEQ multiplex PCR; TCRdb's copy has only in-frame clones and lacks some. The table includes about 240,000 clones, about 86% detected once. On this clone: The antigen is undetermined.

The sample taken for sequencing was PBMCs. The sequence came from a woman in her twenties or thirties in good health and CMV-seropositive. V gene TRBV7-3 combines with J gene TRBJ2-2; tentative D call: TRBD1 (5 bases). CDR3 sequence: CASSPYTGPVDTGELFF. Here the CDR3 DNA reads TGTGCCAGCAGCCCCTACACAGGCCCCGTGGACACCGGGGAGCTGTTTTTT.